Shown below are 27 T cell receptor beta chains from a single sample sequenced in a study of blood T cell repertoires in COVID-19. Measured with immunoSEQ multiplex PCR; TCRdb has only the in-frame clones, and not every one. The data contain 10,000 to 15,000 clones, over 75% of them singletons. Sequencing was performed on peripheral blood. These receptors were collected from a human donor in a cohort sampled during active COVID-19.

This clone was seen once. The rearrangement links TRBV19 to TRBJ2-2; D is possibly TRBD2 (7 bases). The germline V and J ends were trimmed by 7 bases and 5 bases, with 17 bases remaining between them. This CDR3 is built from 15 residues. Germline V gives CDR1 LNHDA, CDR2 SQIVND (reference sequence). The CDR3 bases are TGTGCCAGTACCCAAGGGGGGGGTTGGACCGGGGAGCTGTTTTTT. It encodes CASTQGGGWTGELFF.

The CDR3 is CASSTAAGETQYF. The CDR3 DNA follows: TGCGCCAGCAGCACAGCCGCGGGAGAGACCCAGTACTTC. The chain links TRBV5-1 to TRBJ2-5, with D possibly TRBD2 on 5 matching bases. V dropped 4 bases and J dropped 4 bases, with 11 bases sitting between them. Germline V gives CDR1 SGHRS, CDR2 YFSETQ. The length of the CDR3 is 13 residues.

The J gene is TRBJ2-3, the V gene TRBV7-2, with 13 bases identical to TRBD2. The CDR3 extends over 15 amino acids. V lost 6 bases and J lost 4; bases outside the gene matches: 4. The germline V gene has CDR1 SGHTA and CDR2 FQGNSA. CDR3 in amino acids: CASSGTSGIPDTQYF. The CDR3 nucleotides read TGTGCCAGCAGTGGGACTAGCGGGATCCCAGATACGCAGTATTTT.

The rearrangement uses TRBV19 and TRBJ2-6; 12 positions match TRBD2. CDR1 is LNHDA and CDR2 is SQIVND in the germline V gene (reference sequence). Trimming cost V 7 bases and J 3 bases; bases outside gene matches: 7. This CDR3 is built from 17 residues. For the CDR3, the DNA is TGTGCCAGTACCCACGGACTAGCGGGAATTGGGGCCAACGTCCTGACTTTC. It is translated as CASTHGLAGIGANVLTF.

The genes are TRBV15 and TRBJ2-7; 10 bases fit TRBD2. The V gene end was trimmed by 6 bases and the J gene end by 6 bases; junction bases not matched to a gene: 8. The germline V gene has CDR1 LNHNV and CDR2 YYDKDF (reference sequence). This CDR3 has 14 amino acids. Here the CDR3 DNA reads TGTGCCACCAGAGCTAGCGGGAGCTCCATCGAGCAGTACTTC. It translates to CATRASGSSIEQYF.

This chain joins TRBV2 and TRBJ2-7; the D is unclear. From germline, CDR1 is SNHLY and CDR2 FYNNEI. This CDR3 contains 9 residues. The chain's CDR3 is CSPGYEQYF. DNA of the CDR3: TGTTCCCCGGGCTACGAGCAGTACTTC.

This clone was observed a handful of times. The chain employs TRBV7-6 and TRBJ2-2; tentatively, D is TRBD2 (6 bases). Trimming shortened V by 6 bases and J by 0 bases, and 11 bases separated the two germline ends. This CDR3 is 15 amino acids long. The germline CDR1 and CDR2 sequences are SGHVS and FNYEAQ. CDR3: CASRGLTTNTGELFF. The DNA of the CDR3 is TGTGCCAGCAGGGGACTGACAACGAACACCGGGGAGCTGTTTTTT.

This chain joins TRBV28 and TRBJ1-1; 7 bases fit TRBD1. V was clipped by 2 bases and J by 7 bases; unmatched bases: 16. The CDR3 contains 17 residues. Germline CDR1 reads MDHEN; CDR2 reads SYDVKM. The CDR3 loop is CASSLIMGSMGQSEAFF. CDR3 coding DNA: TGTGCCAGCAGTTTAATAATGGGCTCGATGGGACAGAGTGAAGCTTTCTTT.

Concerning this clone itself: One end of the junction fails to match germline, which may point to a read error. The V and J genes are TRBV7-7 and TRBJ2-5; the match to TRBD2 covers 8 bases. Germline-derived CDR1 and CDR2 are SSHAT and FNYEAQ (reference sequence). There are 16 residues in the CDR3. The CDR3 sequence is CASSHGGGGLGETQYF. The CDR3 region has the DNA TGTGCTAGCAGCCACGGAGGCGGGGGGCTTGGTGAGACCCAGTACTTC. Using reference TRBV7-7 and TRBJ2-5 for the parts outside the CDR3, the full variable domain is GAGVSQSPRYKVTKRGQDVTLRCDPISSHATLYWYQQALGQGPEFLTYFNYEAQPDKSGLPSDRFSAERPEGSISTLTIQRTEQRDSAMYRCASSHGGGGLGETQYFGPGTRLLVL.

The rearrangement links TRBV4-2 to TRBJ2-5, with D possibly TRBD2 on 7 matching bases. The CDR3 consists of 16 residues. Germline-derived CDR1 and CDR2 are LGHNA and YNFKEQ. Trimming took off 1 base at V and 0 bases at J, with 12 bases between the two ends. CDR3 sequence: CASSQAGGSYQETQYF. DNA for the CDR3: TGTGCCAGCAGCCAAGCGGGGGGCTCCTACCAAGAGACCCAGTACTTC.

The chain employs TRBV7-2 and TRBJ2-1; TRBD1 aligns across 8 bases. Losses at the gene ends were 4 bases for V and 3 bases for J; bases not matched to a gene: 14. Looked up from germline, CDR1 is SGHTA and CDR2 is FQGNSA. The CDR3 runs 18 residues. DNA for the CDR3: TGTGCCAGCAGCTACACAGGGGGGTACCGGGACAACTACAATGAGCAGTTCTTC. It is translated as CASSYTGGYRDNYNEQFF. The variable domain in full, with the rest retrieved from reference TRBV7-2 and TRBJ2-1, is GAGVSQSPSNKVTEKGKDVELRCDPISGHTALYWYRQSLGQGLEFLIYFQGNSAPDKSGLPSDRFSAERTGGSVSTLTIQRTQQEDSAVYLCASSYTGGYRDNYNEQFFGPGTRLTVL.

This clone was seen more than once but under ten times. The chain is built from TRBV6-5 and TRBJ2-2; 7 bases align to TRBD1. V shed 7 bases, J shed 9 bases, and the junction held 5 bases outside the gene matches. The CDR3 covers 12 residues. CDR1 and CDR2 (germline): MNHEY, SVGAGI. CDR3: CASNQGERELFF. The CDR3 DNA sequence: TGTGCCAGCAATCAGGGGGAGCGGGAGCTGTTTTTT.

This clone is a singleton in its sample. The V gene is TRBV3-1 (or the pseudogene TRBV3-2), the J gene TRBJ1-5, with D perhaps matching TRBD1 (5 bases). Germline loops: CDR1 LGHDT, CDR2 YNNKEL (reference sequence). Trimming removed 4 bases from V and 3 bases from J, with 13 bases in between. The CDR3 extends over 15 amino acids. The CDR3: CASSPRGDVNQPQHF. The CDR3 DNA reads as TGTGCCAGCAGCCCACGGGGGGACGTCAATCAGCCCCAGCATTTT.

V usage is TRBV30 and J usage is TRBJ2-5; 7 bases are shared with TRBD2. Germline V gene data show CDR1 as GTSNPN and CDR2 as SVGIG (reference sequence). V shed 5 bases, J shed 5 bases, and the junction held 14 bases outside the gene matches. This CDR3 spans 15 amino acids. CDR3 region: CAWGEGRYTGETQYF. The CDR3 DNA reads TGTGCCTGGGGGGAGGGGCGATACACTGGGGAGACCCAGTACTTC.

The chain couples TRBV19 to TRBJ1-2; 7 nucleotides agree with TRBD1. Trimming removed 4 bases from V and 7 bases from J; junction bases left unmatched: 6. The CDR3 extends over 13 amino acids. Germline V gene data show CDR1 as LNHDA and CDR2 as SQIVND (reference sequence). DNA for the CDR3: TGTGCCAGTAGTACGACAGGGCCTGGTGGCTACACCTTC. This encodes CASSTTGPGGYTF.

CDR3 sequence reads: CASSTGQSTDTQYF. The CDR3 nucleotides are TGTGCCAGCAGTACGGGACAGAGCACAGATACGCAGTATTTT. The chain carries TRBV11-3 and TRBJ2-3; 7 bases map to TRBD1. In germline, CDR1 is SGHNT, CDR2 YENEEA. With V trimmed by 6 bases and J by 0 bases, 3 bases remained unmatched. The CDR3 consists of 14 residues.

This clone has a handful of counts. V is TRBV19 and J is TRBJ1-5, with 8 bases fitting TRBD1. In germline, CDR1 is LNHDA, CDR2 SQIVND (reference sequence). V shed 7 bases, J shed 3 bases, and the junction held 8 bases outside the gene matches. The CDR3 has 15 residues. Here the CDR3 reads CASTSDRGNNQPQHF. The CDR3 DNA reads TGTGCCAGTACTTCCGACAGGGGAAACAATCAGCCCCAGCATTTT.

V usage is TRBV5-5 and J usage is TRBJ2-1; D is uncertain. Germline values: CDR1 SGHKS, CDR2 YYEKEE (reference sequence). V was shortened by 1 base and J by 8 bases, with 4 bases between the two germline ends. The CDR3 has 11 amino acids. CDR3 nucleotides: TGTGCCAGCAGCTTGCCCTATGAGCAGTTCTTC. It specifies CASSLPYEQFF.

J is TRBJ2-1 and V is TRBV5-1; TRBD2 aligns across 15 bases. The germline V gene encodes CDR1 SGHRS and CDR2 YFSETQ. The CDR3 is 17 residues long. V lost 4 bases and J lost 6; bases outside the gene matches: 8. CDR3 residues: CASSGGTSGGTRNEQFF. The DNA of the CDR3 is TGCGCCAGCAGCGGAGGGACTAGCGGGGGGACCCGCAATGAGCAGTTCTTC.

The J gene is TRBJ2-1, the V gene TRBV5-4, with 9 bases that match TRBD2. Germline assignment: CDR1 SGHNT and CDR2 YYREEE (reference sequence). The V gene end was trimmed by 2 bases and the J gene end by 0 bases; junction bases not matched to a gene: 12. This CDR3 comprises 19 residues. CDR3 sequence: CASSLPTLAGSSSYNEQFF. The CDR3 DNA sequence: TGTGCCAGCAGCTTACCCACCCTAGCGGGGTCGAGCTCCTACAATGAGCAGTTCTTC. Full variable domain (outside the CDR3, taken from reference TRBV5-4 and TRBJ2-1): ETGVTQSPTHLIKTRGQQVTLRCSSQSGHNTVSWYQQALGQGPQFIFQYYREEENGRGNFPPRFSGLQFPNYSSELNVNALELDDSALYLCASSLPTLAGSSSYNEQFFGPGTRLTVL.

The chain recombines TRBV5-6 with TRBJ2-3; D possibly corresponds to TRBD1 (5 bases). Germline lookup yields CDR1 SGHDT and CDR2 YYEEEE. V was pared by 5 bases and J by 2 bases, with 12 bases between. This CDR3 spans 14 amino acids. The CDR3 nucleotides read TGTGCCAGCAGTCAACAGGACCACACAGATACGCAGTATTTT. This codes for CASSQQDHTDTQYF.

The chain couples TRBV6-5 to TRBJ1-3; 7 nucleotides align to TRBD1. V shed 6 bases and J 2 bases; nucleotides not matched to a gene: 4. The CDR3 runs to 14 residues. CDR1 is MNHEY and CDR2 is SVGAGI in the germline V gene. The CDR3 is CASSSTGAGNTIYF. The CDR3, as DNA: TGTGCCAGCAGCAGTACAGGGGCTGGAAACACCATATATTTT.

The chain is built from TRBV5-1 and TRBJ1-4, with 7 bases aligning to TRBD1. The J segment lost 5 bases and the V segment lost 4 bases, leaving 5 bases of the junction unmatched. This CDR3 is 14 amino acids long. The V gene's germline CDR1 is SGHRS and CDR2 YFSETQ. The CDR3 coding sequence is TGCGCCAGCAGCGTGGGGACAGTCAATGAAAAACTGTTTTTT. This codes for CASSVGTVNEKLFF.

This sequence joins TRBV29-1 and TRBJ1-1, with D possibly being TRBD1 (5 bases). Trimming stripped 3 bases from V and 5 bases from J, with 13 bases between. The length of the CDR3 is 13 residues. Looked up from germline, CDR1 is SQVTM and CDR2 is ANQGSEA. The CDR3 protein is CSVDLGSGTEAFF. In nucleotides, the CDR3 is TGCAGCGTTGATCTGGGGTCAGGGACTGAAGCTTTCTTT.

This chain joins TRBV19 and TRBJ2-3, with a weak D call TRBD1 (6 bases). The germline gives CDR1 LNHDA, CDR2 SQIVND (reference sequence). The CDR3 runs 12 residues. V lost 9 bases and J 4 bases, leaving 11 bases between the germline ends. CDR3 sequence (DNA): TGTGCCAGCACAGGGACCTCAGATACGCAGTATTTT. It translates to CASTGTSDTQYF.

The chain joins TRBV11-2 to TRBJ1-4, with 7 bases matching TRBD1. The CDR3 length is 13 residues. V lost 6 bases, J lost 7 bases, and 5 bases stayed unmatched. From germline, CDR1 is SGHAT and CDR2 FQNNGV. CDR3 DNA: TGTGCCAGCAGTCTCGACAGGGTTGAAAAACTGTTTTTT. Protein product: CASSLDRVEKLFF.

This clone was seen only once. This chain links TRBV9 with TRBJ1-6; 7 bases agree with TRBD1. The CDR3 runs to 16 residues. V gave up 4 bases and J gave up 7 bases; unmatched junction bases: 11. The V gene's germline CDR1 is SGDLS and CDR2 YYNGEE. This chain's CDR3 is CASSTRGQAQNSPLHF. DNA for the CDR3: TGTGCCAGCAGCACCCGAGGACAGGCCCAGAATTCACCCCTCCACTTT.